The TCR beta chain under discussion was sequenced for a study of Graves' ophthalmopathy and Graves' hyperthyroidism. The V end lost 5 bases, the J end lost 4 bases, and 12 bases lay between the germline ends. Per germline, CDR1 LGHNT and CDR2 FRNRAP. This CDR3 contains 14 residues. This clonotype has just a few counts. What it recognizes is unknown. RNA transcripts yielded amplified TCR beta CDR3 regions. The library came from an HTBI-primed first-round RT-PCR and a second-round multiplex PCR. TCRdb re-called the multiplex PCR reads with MiXCR, one entry per CDR3 protein. The table has hundreds of thousands of distinct CDR3 sequences, about two fifths seen once. Notes on the study in general: Cross-validated, the 13-signature model showed 87.88%/81.08% sensitivity/specificity, and 80%/75% in the test set.

This sequence joins TRBV12-5 and TRBJ1-3, with D perhaps matching TRBD1 (6 bases). Sequenced sample: peripheral blood. The sequence derives from an adult man with Graves' ophthalmopathy. In DNA, the CDR3 is TGTGCTAGTGGTGTCTCTGGGACAGGAAACACCATATATTTT. This codes for CASGVSGTGNTIYF.